These T cell receptor beta chains were read from a single sample in a study of blood T cell repertoires in COVID-19. Clones were sequenced by immunoSEQ multiplex PCR, and TCRdb holds only the in-frame ones, with some missing. Of hundreds of thousands of clones listed, approximately 90% are singletons. The sample consisted of peripheral blood. Every receptor here comes from a man in his forties with acute or convalescent COVID-19. The CDR3 runs from the conserved cysteine through the conserved F or W. A D gene is named only where the DNA matches it firmly. Size tells how often a clone was seen (once, few, many) or the class of an expanded clone, and some rows leave it out.

V gene	D gene	clone size	J gene	CDR3 DNA	CDR3 protein
TRBV11-3	TRBD2	once	TRBJ2-7	TGTGCCAGCAGCTTCTCTAGCGGGAAAAGCGAGCAGTACTTC	CASSFSSGKSEQYF
TRBV6-5	TRBD1	.	TRBJ2-1	TGTGCCAACCGGGACAGGGGGGGCAATGAGCAGTTCTTC	CANRDRGGNEQFF
TRBV30	TRBD1	.	TRBJ1-3	TGTGCCTGGAGTTGGGGGACAGGGGCTGGAAACACCATATATTTT	CAWSWGTGAGNTIYF
TRBV7-2	TRBD2	.	TRBJ2-1	TGTGCCAGCAGCCAGACAAGCGGGGGGAATGAGCAGTTCTTC	CASSQTSGGNEQFF
TRBV29-1	TRBD2	.	TRBJ2-5	TGCAGCGTTGAAAATACTAGCGGGGAGGAGACCCAGTACTTC	CSVENTSGEETQYF
TRBV10-3	.	.	TRBJ1-4	TGTGCCATCAGTGAGTCGAAGGGAAGCGGGGAAAAACTGTTTTTT	CAISESKGSGEKLFF
TRBV11-3	TRBD2	.	TRBJ2-1	TGTGCCAGCAGCTTAGAGGTGGGGGCACGCGGGGGGCCCGACAATGAGCAGTTCTTC	CASSLEVGARGGPDNEQFF
TRBV7-9	TRBD1	.	TRBJ1-2	TGTGCCAGCACCGAAAACAGGGGGGAGGGCTATGGCTACACCTTC	CASTENRGEGYGYTF
TRBV7-2	.	.	TRBJ1-2	TGTGCCAGCAGCATTCCTGGGGCAGTCTATGGCTACACCTTC	CASSIPGAVYGYTF
TRBV2	TRBD1	.	TRBJ2-5	TGTGCCAGCAGGGGACAGTACCAAGAGACCCAGTACTTC	CASRGQYQETQYF
TRBV27	.	.	TRBJ2-1	TGTGCCAGCAGTATTCTGACGGGTTACAATGAGCAGTTCTTC	CASSILTGYNEQFF
TRBV3-1/TRBV3-2	TRBD2	.	TRBJ2-7	TGTGCCAGCAGCCAAGTGGGTCTAGCGGGGGGGATCTACGAGCAGTACTTC	CASSQVGLAGGIYEQYF
TRBV19	.	.	TRBJ2-2	TGTGCCAGTAGTATAGAGGGGCGACTGGTTGGGGAGCTGTTTTTT	CASSIEGRLVGELFF
TRBV27	TRBD1	.	TRBJ2-5	TGTGCCAGCAGTTTAGGGACAGGGGGCGCGAAAGAGACCCAGTACTTC	CASSLGTGGAKETQYF
TRBV2	.	.	TRBJ1-5	TGTGCCAGCAGTGAATTTTATTATAGCAATCAGCCCCAGCATTTT	CASSEFYYSNQPQHF
TRBV2	TRBD1	once	TRBJ1-2	TGTGCCAGCGGACAGGGGGGTGGCTACACCTTC	CASGQGGGYTF
TRBV6-6	TRBD1	.	TRBJ2-5	TGTGCCAGCAGTTACTCACAGGGGGGAGAGACCCAGTACTTC	CASSYSQGGETQYF
TRBV28	.	.	TRBJ1-3	TGTGCCAGCAGTTTGATAGGCAGGGCTGGAAACACCATATATTTT	CASSLIGRAGNTIYF
TRBV3-1/TRBV3-2	TRBD2	few	TRBJ2-7	TGTGCCAGCAGCCATCTATCCGGGACTAGCCTCTACGAGCAGTACTTC	CASSHLSGTSLYEQYF
TRBV10-3	TRBD1	.	TRBJ2-7	TGTGCCATCAGATCTTCCGGGACAGGGCTCTACGAGCAGTACTTC	CAIRSSGTGLYEQYF
TRBV19	TRBD1	.	TRBJ2-7	TGTGCCAGTAGTTTCGGGACAGGCTCCTACGAGCAGTACTTC	CASSFGTGSYEQYF
TRBV2	TRBD1	.	TRBJ1-5	TGTGCCAGCAGCCCAGGGGGGTACGGTCAGCCCCAGCATTTT	CASSPGGYGQPQHF
TRBV29-1	TRBD1	few	TRBJ1-2	TGCAGCGTCCGTTTCGTCGGGACAGGGATTGCCTATGGCTACACCTTC	CSVRFVGTGIAYGYTF
TRBV18	TRBD2	.	TRBJ2-2	TGTGCCAGCTCACCACCCGGACTAGCGGGGGGAACCGGGGAGCTGTTTTTT	CASSPPGLAGGTGELFF
TRBV4-1	TRBD2	.	TRBJ2-3	TGCGCCAGCAGCCAAGACCCTAGCGGGGGCACGAATACGCAGTATTTT	CASSQDPSGGTNTQYF
TRBV9	TRBD2	once	TRBJ2-1	TGTGCCAGCAGCGTAAGAATCACTAGCGGGAGTTCGAACTACAATGAGCAGTTCTTC	CASSVRITSGSSNYNEQFF
TRBV19	TRBD2	.	TRBJ2-3	TGTGCCAGTAAGGCACTAGCGGGACTTCCAGATACGCAGTATTTT	CASKALAGLPDTQYF
TRBV6-6	.	.	TRBJ2-7	TGTGCCAGCAGTTACTCCCTAACCTACGAGCAGTACTTC	CASSYSLTYEQYF
TRBV27	.	.	TRBJ2-7	TGTGCCAGCAGCACGACCGGGAGCACCTACGAGCAGTACTTC	CASSTTGSTYEQYF
TRBV6-5	.	.	TRBJ2-7	TGTGCCAGCTTCGGGGGACGCTCGGGGGAGCAGTACTTC	CASFGGRSGEQYF
TRBV28	TRBD2	.	TRBJ2-1	TGTGCCAGCAGTTCCCATTACGGGAGGGGCAATGAGCAGTTCTTC	CASSSHYGRGNEQFF
TRBV6-5	TRBD2	.	TRBJ2-3	TGTGCCAGCAGTTCTCTGACTAGCTTCAAGGATACGCAGTATTTT	CASSSLTSFKDTQYF
TRBV11-2	.	.	TRBJ2-7	TGTGCCAGCGGCGGAGCGGCGGGACTCTCCTACGAGCAGTACTTC	CASGGAAGLSYEQYF
TRBV12-3/TRBV12-4	.	.	TRBJ2-5	TGTGCCAGCAGTCCCAGACAAGAGACCCAGTACTTC	CASSPRQETQYF
TRBV19	TRBD1	.	TRBJ2-7	TGTGCCAGTAGTCACGGGACAGGGATCTACGAGCAGTACTTC	CASSHGTGIYEQYF
TRBV30	.	.	TRBJ2-3	TGTGCCTGGAGTGTAATGGAGTGGTTTTCCCCCACAGATACGCAGTATTTT	CAWSVMEWFSPTDTQYF
TRBV15	.	.	TRBJ1-5	TGTGCCACCAGCAATCCGAGGAGCAATCAGCCCCAGCATTTT	CATSNPRSNQPQHF
TRBV2	.	.	TRBJ1-2	TGTGCCAGCAGTCAAGAGGAGACGGCTAGCTATGGCTACACCTTC	CASSQEETASYGYTF
TRBV6-2/TRBV6-3	TRBD1	.	TRBJ1-4	TGTGCCAGCAGTTACTCGACAGGGGGGTCTGAAAAACTGTTTTTT	CASSYSTGGSEKLFF
TRBV4-3	TRBD2	.	TRBJ2-5	TGCGCCAGCAGCCAGGACCTAGCGGAAGAGACCCAGTACTTC	CASSQDLAEETQYF
TRBV18	TRBD1	.	TRBJ1-1	TGTGCCAGCTCACCTTACGCGGGACAGAAAAACACTGAAGCTTTCTTT	CASSPYAGQKNTEAFF
TRBV12-3/TRBV12-4	.	.	TRBJ2-7	TGTGCCAGCAGTCGACTGACAGACGAGCAGTACTTC	CASSRLTDEQYF
TRBV27	.	.	TRBJ2-7	TGTGCCAGCAGTCTCTTTTCCACTGGAGGGCTGGACGAGCAGTACTTC	CASSLFSTGGLDEQYF
TRBV3-1/TRBV3-2	.	.	TRBJ2-6	TGTGCCAGCAGTCAAACAGGGTCTGGGGCCAACGTCCTGACTTTC	CASSQTGSGANVLTF
TRBV5-6	TRBD2	.	TRBJ2-1	TGTGCCAGCAGCTTTTACACCCTAGCGGGCAATGAGCAGTTCTTC	CASSFYTLAGNEQFF
TRBV7-9	TRBD2	.	TRBJ2-1	TGTGCCAGCAGCTTAGGCGGGGGTACCTACAATGAGCAGTTCTTC	CASSLGGGTYNEQFF
TRBV29-1	.	.	TRBJ2-1	TGCAGCGGCGTCCGGGAGATTAGCGATGAGCAGTTCTTC	CSGVREISDEQFF
TRBV7-9	.	many	TRBJ2-7	TGTGCCAGCAGGCCACAGGGACACGAGCAGTACTTC	CASRPQGHEQYF
TRBV5-1	.	.	TRBJ2-1	TGCGCCAGCAGCTTTGCGGGTTCTTCCTACAATGAGCAGTTCTTC	CASSFAGSSYNEQFF
TRBV4-1	.	.	TRBJ1-5	TGCGCCAGCAGCCAAGATACGGGGGGGGGTCGGCCCCAGCATTTT	CASSQDTGGGRPQHF
TRBV6-2/TRBV6-3	.	.	TRBJ1-1	TGTGCCAGCAGTTACGGTGGGGGCGGAAGGACTGAAGCTTTCTTT	CASSYGGGGRTEAFF
TRBV18	.	.	TRBJ2-3	TGTGCCAGCTCCACCTTCACAGGGGGGGCCACAGATACGCAGTATTTT	CASSTFTGGATDTQYF